A selection of T cell receptor beta chains follows, all from one sample in a study of blood T cell repertoires in COVID-19. Assay used: immunoSEQ multiplex PCR; TCRdb lists only in-frame clones, some missing. The sample lists approximately 220,000 clones; roughly 90% were seen once. The source material was PBMCs or T cells enriched from blood (not recorded which). The receptors derive from a woman in her 30s with acute COVID-19. Each CDR3 is given without its conserved first and last residue. D genes are given only for firm matches.

>TRBD2|TRBV7-8|TRBJ2-5
ASSFEGGGQETQY
>.|TRBV30|TRBJ1-2
AWSGGRSGYT
>.|TRBV7-9|TRBJ1-4
ASSPPRGEKLF
>TRBD1|TRBV2|TRBJ2-7
ASSEVRTGGHEQY
>.|TRBV11-2|TRBJ1-1
ASSLLSTRSEAF
>.|TRBV6-1|TRBJ1-5
ASSEVKVAGQPQH
>TRBD2|TRBV5-4|TRBJ2-5
ASSLFKRGGKETQY
>.|TRBV11-2|TRBJ2-5
ASSLEPRQETQY
>.|TRBV4-1|TRBJ1-1
ASSLRSAGEAF
>.|TRBV30|TRBJ2-3
AWSVSKRSTDTQY
>.|TRBV3-1/TRBV3-2|TRBJ1-5
ASSQATAGSAQH
>.|TRBV3-1/TRBV3-2|TRBJ1-5
ASSQGSAGGNQPQH
>.|TRBV5-1|TRBJ1-2
ASSSRTGYGYT
>TRBD1|TRBV5-1|TRBJ1-5
ASSLGGQGWNQPQH
>TRBD1|TRBV28|TRBJ2-7
ASSLETGREQY
>.|TRBV5-8|TRBJ1-2
ASSFVLNYGYT
>.|TRBV19|TRBJ1-4
ASSIGGTTNEKLF
>TRBD2|TRBV6-4|TRBJ2-1
ASSVSGGSYNEQF
>.|TRBV9|TRBJ1-3
ASSVTGSPGNTIY
>.|TRBV25-1|TRBJ1-1
ASRAQGNTEAF